The clone carrying this TCR beta chain was seen only a few times. Its antigen is currently unknown. TCRdb recomputed calls from the 5' RACE reads with MiXCR, one row per CDR3 protein. In the table there are about 260,000 distinct CDR3 sequences, about 16% of which are singletons. The CDR3 spans 15 residues. The germline V gene has CDR1 MGHDK and CDR2 SYGVNS. Between the trimmed V and J ends, which lost 4 bases and 5 bases, there was a span of 15 bases. This specimen comes from a study of T-cell memory formation after mild COVID-19. General study points: CD4+ contracting clones lay mainly in CM and EM, CD8+ ones in EMRA.

The chain employs TRBV25-1 and TRBJ2-1; D is possibly TRBD1 (6 bases). The sequenced sample consisted of PBMCs or a T cell subset sorted from them (not recorded which). This TCR was sampled from a man aged 18 to 35 who had mild COVID-19 (a few samples of this study predate the infection). Cell type and time point are not known. CDR3 nucleotides: TGTGCCAGCAGTGGGTATGGACAGATCCACAATGAGCAGTTCTTC. It translates to CASSGYGQIHNEQFF.